The 14 T cell receptor beta chains below come from one sample, sequenced in a study of T cell responses to AZD1222 COVID-19 vaccine (dated by TCRdb to about 2021). The library was built by means of the immunoSEQ multiplex PCR assay. Held by TCRdb, this immuneACCESS table contains in-frame sequences only and omits some clones. Under half of the omission traces to an unresolved V gene where checked; the cause of the rest is unknown. Present in this sample are about 110,000 clones, 85% to 95% of which were seen just once. Jointly, the top ten make up about 3% of the sample. Per the publication, the time point label means: about 28 days (+/-7) after the second vaccine dose. The sequenced sample was peripheral blood, obtained 28 days after the second AZD1222 dose. These receptors originate from an adult who received the AZD1222 COVID-19 vaccine.

The rearrangement links TRBV12-3 or TRBV12-4 to TRBJ1-1; possibly TRBD1 for D (6 bases). This CDR3 is built from 12 residues. Between the trimmed V and J ends, which lost 3 bases and 11 bases, there was a span of 13 bases. CDR3 in DNA: TGTGCCAGCAGTTTTAGAGGGAGGGGGGCTTTCTTT. Protein product: CASSFRGRGAFF.

This chain connects TRBV9 to TRBJ2-3, with TRBD2 matching 8 bases. The CDR3 contains 16 residues. The ends lost 0 bases at V and 5 bases at J; junction bases unmatched: 8. Germline V CDR1 and CDR2: SGDLS, YYNGEE. The CDR3 here is CASSVEAGVRGDTQYF. The CDR3 DNA follows: TGTGCCAGCAGCGTAGAAGCGGGGGTGCGGGGAGATACGCAGTATTTT.

The rearrangement joins TRBV7-9 to TRBJ2-5; D is ambiguous. Deletions cut 2 bases from V and 5 bases from J, with 6 bases between. The CDR3 has 12 amino acids. The germline gives CDR1 SEHNR, CDR2 FQNEAQ (reference sequence). CDR3 DNA: TGTGCCAGCAGCTTATCTTACGAGACCCAGTACTTC. Amino acid sequence: CASSLSYETQYF.

The chain employs TRBV9 and TRBJ1-6, with D perhaps TRBD1 (5 bases). Germline V CDR1 and CDR2: SGDLS, YYNGEE. Trimming stripped 0 bases from V and 9 bases from J, with 10 bases between. The CDR3 runs to 14 residues. DNA for the CDR3: TGTGCCAGCAGCGTAGGGACATCGGTTTCACCCCTCCACTTT. It encodes CASSVGTSVSPLHF.

The chain couples TRBV5-1 to TRBJ2-3; TRBD2 might be the D (5 bases). There are 13 residues in the CDR3. V gave up 9 bases and J gave up 2 bases, with 13 bases separating them. CDR1 and CDR2 from the germline V gene are SGHRS and YFSETQ. The CDR3 DNA reads TGCGCCACCAAAGCGGTTGACACAGATACGCAGTATTTT. Translation: CATKAVDTDTQYF. Using reference TRBV5-1 and TRBJ2-3 for the parts outside the CDR3, the full variable domain is KAGVTQTPRYLIKTRGQQVTLSCSPISGHRSVSWYQQTPGQGLQFLFEYFSETQRNKGNFPGRFSGRQFSNSRSEMNVSTLELGDSALYLCATKAVDTDTQYFGPGTRLTVL.

This clone was observed once. The rearrangement joins TRBV27 to TRBJ1-2; no firm D call. The CDR3 length is 11 residues. The V end was cut by 7 bases, the J end by 9 bases, with 12 bases between. Per the germline V gene, CDR1 is MNHEY and CDR2 is SMNVEV (reference sequence). The CDR3 coding sequence is TGTGCCAGCAAGAAGTTCTCCCGCTACACCTTC. This sequence encodes CASKKFSRYTF.

J is TRBJ2-1 and V is TRBV6-5; 13 bases line up with TRBD2. This CDR3 spans 15 amino acids. V gave up 5 bases and J gave up 8 bases; unmatched junction bases: 6. Germline loops: CDR1 MNHEY, CDR2 SVGAGI. The DNA for the CDR3 is TGTGCCAGCAGTATAAGACTAGCGGGAGGTCATGAGCAGTTCTTC. Its translation: CASSIRLAGGHEQFF.

The chain recombines TRBV16 with TRBJ1-2, with 7 bases fitting TRBD1. The CDR3 covers 14 residues. V gave up 0 bases and J gave up 6 bases; unmatched junction bases: 4. Germline V lookup: CDR1 KGHSY, CDR2 FQNENV. DNA of the CDR3: TGTGCCAGCAGCCAATCGCGGGGGACAGATGGCTACACCTTC. This translates into CASSQSRGTDGYTF.

V usage is TRBV19 and J usage is TRBJ2-1; TRBD1 is a possible D gene (5 bases). Germline V gives CDR1 LNHDA, CDR2 SQIVND (reference sequence). V lost 0 bases and J lost 3, with 15 bases in between. The CDR3 has 17 amino acids. In DNA, the CDR3 is TGTGCCAGTAGTATAGATCAGTCAGGGTTAATCTACAATGAGCAGTTCTTC. Translated, it gives CASSIDQSGLIYNEQFF.

CDR3 in amino acids: CASSQGAGAMNTEAFF. CDR3 nucleotides: TGTGCCAGCAGCCAAGGAGCGGGAGCCATGAACACTGAAGCTTTCTTT. The chain combines TRBV3-1 (or the pseudogene TRBV3-2) with TRBJ1-1; D unclear. V was cut by 1 base and J by 0 bases, with 12 bases left in between. Per the germline V gene, CDR1 is LGHDT and CDR2 is YNNKEL (reference sequence). This CDR3 contains 16 residues.

The J gene is TRBJ2-7, the V gene TRBV14, with 7 bases identical to TRBD1. The CDR3 length is 17 residues. Looked up from germline, CDR1 is SGHDN and CDR2 is FVKESK. Trimming cost V 4 bases and J 3 bases; bases outside gene matches: 15. CDR3 in amino acids: CASSRHFGQAFIYEQYF. In DNA form, the CDR3 reads TGTGCCAGCAGCCGGCACTTCGGACAGGCCTTCATCTACGAGCAGTACTTC.

The J gene is TRBJ2-5, the V gene TRBV4-1, with 8 bases aligning to TRBD1. Per the germline V gene, CDR1 is MGHRA and CDR2 is YSYEKL. With V trimmed by 1 base and J by 5 bases, 6 bases remained unmatched. The CDR3 covers 15 residues. CDR3 protein: CASSQVQGARETQYF. DNA for the CDR3: TGCGCCAGCAGCCAAGTGCAGGGGGCCAGGGAGACCCAGTACTTC.

The chain links TRBV6-6 to TRBJ1-2; 7 positions agree with TRBD1. Looked up from germline, CDR1 is MNHNY and CDR2 is SVGAGI (reference sequence). Trimming took 7 bases from V and 12 from J; bases not matched to a gene: 11. The CDR3 spans 12 residues. CDR3 sequence: CASNTPDRDHTF. The CDR3 nucleotides read TGTGCCAGCAACACCCCAGACAGGGACCACACCTTC.

CDR3: CASTSGSYTDTQYF. CDR3 coding DNA: TGTGCCAGTACCAGCGGGTCCTACACAGATACGCAGTATTTT. This chain uses TRBV19 with TRBJ2-3; weak D call: TRBD2 (6 bases). The CDR3 has 14 residues. Trimming left V 7 bases short and J 2 bases short, with 13 bases between. CDR1 is LNHDA and CDR2 is SQIVND in the germline V gene (reference sequence).